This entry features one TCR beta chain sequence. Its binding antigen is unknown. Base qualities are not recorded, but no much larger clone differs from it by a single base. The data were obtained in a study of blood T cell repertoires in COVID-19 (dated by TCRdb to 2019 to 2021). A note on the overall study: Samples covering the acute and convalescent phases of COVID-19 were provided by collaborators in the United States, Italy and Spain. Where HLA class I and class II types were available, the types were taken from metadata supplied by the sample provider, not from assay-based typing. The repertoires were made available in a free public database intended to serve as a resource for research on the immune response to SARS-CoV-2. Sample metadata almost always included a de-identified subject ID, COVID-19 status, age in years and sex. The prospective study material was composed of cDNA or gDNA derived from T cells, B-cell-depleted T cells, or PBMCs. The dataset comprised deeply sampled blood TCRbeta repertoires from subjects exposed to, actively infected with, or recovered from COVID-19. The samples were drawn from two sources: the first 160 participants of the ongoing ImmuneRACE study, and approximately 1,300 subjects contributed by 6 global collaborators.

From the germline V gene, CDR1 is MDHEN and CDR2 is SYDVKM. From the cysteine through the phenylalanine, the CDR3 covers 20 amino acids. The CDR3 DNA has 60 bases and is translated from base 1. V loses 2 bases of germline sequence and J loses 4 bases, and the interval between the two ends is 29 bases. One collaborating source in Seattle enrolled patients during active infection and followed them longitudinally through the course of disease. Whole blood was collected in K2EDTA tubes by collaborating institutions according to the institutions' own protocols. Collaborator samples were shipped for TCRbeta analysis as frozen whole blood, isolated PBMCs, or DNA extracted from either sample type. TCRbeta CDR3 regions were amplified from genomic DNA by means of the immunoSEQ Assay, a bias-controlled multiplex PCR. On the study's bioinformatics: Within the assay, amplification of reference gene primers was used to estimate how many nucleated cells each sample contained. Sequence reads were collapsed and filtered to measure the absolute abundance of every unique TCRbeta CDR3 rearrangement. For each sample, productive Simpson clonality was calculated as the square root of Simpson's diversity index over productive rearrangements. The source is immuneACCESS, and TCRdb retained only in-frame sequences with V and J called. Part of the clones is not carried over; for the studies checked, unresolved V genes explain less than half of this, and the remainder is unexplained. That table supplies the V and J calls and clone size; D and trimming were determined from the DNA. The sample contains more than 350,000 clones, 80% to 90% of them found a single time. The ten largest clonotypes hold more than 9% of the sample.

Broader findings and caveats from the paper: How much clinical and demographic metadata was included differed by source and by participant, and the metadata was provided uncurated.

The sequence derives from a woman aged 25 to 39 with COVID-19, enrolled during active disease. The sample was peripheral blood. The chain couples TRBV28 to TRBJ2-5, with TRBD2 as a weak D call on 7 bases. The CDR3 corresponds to CASSLTDSSINVGGAETQYF. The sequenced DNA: TGTGCCAGCAGTTTAACGGACTCCTCGATAAACGTAGGGGGGGCAGAGACCCAGTACTTC. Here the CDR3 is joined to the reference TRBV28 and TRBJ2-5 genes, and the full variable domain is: DVKVTQSSRYLVKRTGEKVFLECVQDMDHENMFWYRQDPGLGLRLIYFSYDVKMKEKGDIPEGYSVSREKKERFSLILESASTNQTSMYLCASSLTDSSINVGGAETQYFGPGTRLLVL.